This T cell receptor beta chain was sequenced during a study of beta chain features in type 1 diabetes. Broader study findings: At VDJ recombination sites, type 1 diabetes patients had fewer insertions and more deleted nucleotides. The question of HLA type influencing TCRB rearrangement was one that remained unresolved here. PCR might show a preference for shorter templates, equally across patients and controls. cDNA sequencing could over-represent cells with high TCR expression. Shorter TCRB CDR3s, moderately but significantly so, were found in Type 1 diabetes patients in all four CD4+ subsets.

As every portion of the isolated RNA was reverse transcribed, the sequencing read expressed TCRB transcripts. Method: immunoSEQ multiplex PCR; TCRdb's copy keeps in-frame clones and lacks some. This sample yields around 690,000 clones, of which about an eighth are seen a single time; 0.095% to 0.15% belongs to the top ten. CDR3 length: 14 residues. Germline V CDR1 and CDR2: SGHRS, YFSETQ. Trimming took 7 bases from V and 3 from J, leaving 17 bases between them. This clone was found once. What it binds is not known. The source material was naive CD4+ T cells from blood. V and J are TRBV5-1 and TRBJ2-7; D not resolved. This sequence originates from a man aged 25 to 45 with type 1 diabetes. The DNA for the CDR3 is TGCGCCAGCTCCTTGACCCCATCTAGCTACGAGCAGTACTTC. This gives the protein CASSLTPSSYEQYF.